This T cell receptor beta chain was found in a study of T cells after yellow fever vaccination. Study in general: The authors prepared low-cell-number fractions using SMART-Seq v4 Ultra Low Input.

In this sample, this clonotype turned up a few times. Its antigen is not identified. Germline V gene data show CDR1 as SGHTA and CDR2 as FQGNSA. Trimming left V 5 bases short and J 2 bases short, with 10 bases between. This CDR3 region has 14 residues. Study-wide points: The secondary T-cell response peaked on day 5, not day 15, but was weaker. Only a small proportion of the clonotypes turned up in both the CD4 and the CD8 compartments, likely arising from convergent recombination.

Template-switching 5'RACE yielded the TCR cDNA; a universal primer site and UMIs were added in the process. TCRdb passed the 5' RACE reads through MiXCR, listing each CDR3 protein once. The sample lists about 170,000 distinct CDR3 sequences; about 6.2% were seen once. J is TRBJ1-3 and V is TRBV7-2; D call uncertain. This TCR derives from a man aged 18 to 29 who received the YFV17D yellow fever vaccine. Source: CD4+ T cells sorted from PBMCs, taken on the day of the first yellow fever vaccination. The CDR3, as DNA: TGTGCCAGCAGCCCCCGTGCGGCTGGAAACACCATATATTTT. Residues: CASSPRAAGNTIYF.